This is a list of T cell receptor beta chains from one sample in a study of response to subunit inactivated influenza vaccine. TCRdb processed the RT-PCR reads anew with MiXCR; each CDR3 protein has one entry. This sample has roughly 500,000 distinct CDR3 sequences; 20% to 25% occur once, and the top ten carry 2.8%. This same sample was also part of a study on T cells expressing NK-cell markers.

Source: CD4+ T cells sorted from PBMCs, taken less than 13 days after vaccination. All receptors come from a man between 50 and 59 years old who received an inactivated influenza vaccine. Each CDR3 is given with its conserved first and last residue. D genes are given only for firm matches. Clone size is shown for a subset of rows, as once, few, many or a class of expanded clone.

>TRBJ2-1|TRBV5-1|.|.
TGCGCCAGCAAGCTACAGGGTAACAATGAGCAGTTCTTC
CASKLQGNNEQFF
>TRBJ2-3|TRBV6-5|few|.
TGTGCCAGCAGTTACGCACCCATCACAGATACGCAGTATTTT
CASSYAPITDTQYF
>TRBJ2-2|TRBV12-3/TRBV12-4|.|.
TGTGCCAGCAGTTTCGGGCTCAACACCGGGGAGCTGTTTTTT
CASSFGLNTGELFF
>TRBJ2-1|TRBV5-1|few|TRBD2
TGCGCCAGCAGCTTAAGCGGGGGGCGCTCCTACAATGAGCAGTTCTTC
CASSLSGGRSYNEQFF
>TRBJ1-1|TRBV4-3|many|.
TGCGCCAGCAGCCCCCGGAGCGGCAGGCTAGACACTGAAGCTTTCTTT
CASSPRSGRLDTEAFF
>TRBJ1-2|TRBV12-3/TRBV12-4|.|.
TGTGCCAGCAGTCTGTCGGGGTTCAACTATGGCTACACCTTC
CASSLSGFNYGYTF
>TRBJ1-5|TRBV19|.|.
TGTGCCAGTAGTACGAGGACAGCAAATCAGCCCCAGCATTTT
CASSTRTANQPQHF
>TRBJ1-6|TRBV10-3|.|.
TGTGCCATCAGTCCTTCCCTATCCGGGACAAGTACTCGAAACTATAATTCACCCCTCCACTTT
CAISPSLSGTSTRNYNSPLHF
>TRBJ2-5|TRBV6-2/TRBV6-3|.|TRBD2
TGTGCCAGCAGTTATGGCGGGAGGCTCCAAGAGACCCAGTACTTC
CASSYGGRLQETQYF
>TRBJ2-3|TRBV29-1|.|TRBD2
TGCAGCGTTGATCAGCGGGAGAGCACAGATACGCAGTATTTT
CSVDQRESTDTQYF
>TRBJ2-5|TRBV15|.|.
TGTGCCACCAGCAAGCAGGAAGAGACCCAGTACTTC
CATSKQEETQYF
>TRBJ2-5|TRBV5-5|.|.
TGTGCCAGCAGCTTGCCTAGCAAGGAGACCCAGTACTTC
CASSLPSKETQYF
>TRBJ2-3|TRBV4-3|few|.
TGCGCCAGCAGCCAAGACAACCGGGATACGCAGTATTTT
CASSQDNRDTQYF
>TRBJ1-2|TRBV7-9|few|.
TGTGCCAGCAGCTTACAACAGTTCTATGGCTACACCTTC
CASSLQQFYGYTF
>TRBJ2-7|TRBV4-2|few|TRBD2
TGTGCCAGCAGCCCTGGGGGACTAGCGGGAGGGCTAAACTACGAGCAGTACTTC
CASSPGGLAGGLNYEQYF
>TRBJ2-7|TRBV18|few|.
TGTGCCAGCTCTCCGCCAGGGAACTACGAGCAGTACTTC
CASSPPGNYEQYF
>TRBJ2-7|TRBV9|.|.
TGTGCCAGCAGCGCCGGAAGGACAGGAGGAACCTCAGGGAGGCCCTACGAGCAGTACTTC
CASSAGRTGGTSGRPYEQYF
>TRBJ2-1|TRBV6-1|.|.
TGTGCCAGCTTGGACAGAAACTATGAGCAGTTCTTC
CASLDRNYEQFF
>TRBJ2-7|TRBV28|few|.
TGTGCCAGCAGTAAGACTAGAGGCGAGCAGTACTTC
CASSKTRGEQYF
>TRBJ1-3|TRBV12-3/TRBV12-4|.|TRBD1
TGTGCCAGCAGACAAACAGGGGAGGGAAACACCATATATTTT
CASRQTGEGNTIYF
>TRBJ2-7|TRBV28|few|.
TGTGCCAGCAGTAAACCGGGATTGCAAGCCGAGCAGTACTTC
CASSKPGLQAEQYF
>TRBJ2-1|TRBV5-5|few|TRBD1
TGTGCCAGCAGCTTGAGGACAGGGGGCGGGGTTGAGCAGTTCTTC
CASSLRTGGGVEQFF
>TRBJ2-5|TRBV7-2|few|.
TGTGCCAGCAGCTTAGGGAAGGGGGGGACCCAGTACTTC
CASSLGKGGTQYF
>TRBJ2-3|TRBV7-7|few|.
TGTGCCAGCAGCCCGTCTCCCGCGCCTAGCACAGATACGCAGTATTTT
CASSPSPAPSTDTQYF
>TRBJ2-7|TRBV14|.|.
TGTGCCAGCAGCCAAGAGGTCGGGGCCATGTCCTACGAGCAGTACTTC
CASSQEVGAMSYEQYF
>TRBJ2-5|TRBV12-3/TRBV12-4|few|.
TGTGCCAGCAGCCCCGTCCCGAGTTACCAAGAGACCCAGTACTTC
CASSPVPSYQETQYF
>TRBJ2-5|TRBV5-5|.|.
TGTGCCAGCAGCCGAGGGGCAGTCCAAGAGACCCAGTACTTC
CASSRGAVQETQYF
>TRBJ2-3|TRBV11-2|few|.
TGTGCCAGCAGCTTAGATCTCCGAGACCGGACGGATACGCAGTATTTT
CASSLDLRDRTDTQYF
>TRBJ2-1|TRBV7-3|.|TRBD2
TGTGCCAGCAGCTCCACCGGGACTAGCGTTTACAATGAGCAGTTCTTC
CASSSTGTSVYNEQFF
>TRBJ1-1|TRBV18|.|.
TGTGCCACCCTCGACCAAATGAACACTGAAGCTTTCTTT
CATLDQMNTEAFF
>TRBJ1-6|TRBV7-2|few|TRBD1
TGTGCCAGCAGCCCCTCAGGGGGCAGGAATTCACCCCTCCACTTT
CASSPSGGRNSPLHF
>TRBJ2-7|TRBV9|.|.
TGTGCCAGCAGCGTAGGTTCAACCTACGAGCAGTACTTC
CASSVGSTYEQYF
>TRBJ1-3|TRBV12-3/TRBV12-4|.|TRBD1
TGTGCCAGCAGACCCCGGACAGGTCCTGGAAACACCATATATTTT
CASRPRTGPGNTIYF